The sequence of this T cell receptor (beta chain) was determined in a study of cytomegalovirus exposure and HLA in healthy donors. Study-level results: A reported reduction in N-insertions relative to the roughly 640-donor mean was seen in an Asian-associated ancestry cluster in a later analysis. No immune exposure information besides CMV serostatus was available.

Comments on this clone: As yet, its antigen is unknown.

It was healthy bone marrow donors who served as donors. The PCR was carried out with 60 Vbeta primers and 13 Jbeta primers. Data came from immunoSEQ multiplex PCR; TCRdb stores just in-frame clones and leaves some out. The table includes some 180,000 clones, 70% to 85% detected once. The V gene's germline CDR1 is SGHAT and CDR2 FQNNGV. Losses at the gene ends were 3 bases for V and 5 bases for J; bases not matched to a gene: 4. This CDR3 is 15 amino acids long. The receptor comes from a man younger than 35 in good health and CMV-seronegative. Specimen: PBMCs. The rearrangement links TRBV11-2 to TRBJ2-1, with 10 bases that match TRBD2. CDR3 nucleotides: TGTGCCAGCAGCTTTCTAGCGGGGGCCCACAATGAGCAGTTCTTC. As protein: CASSFLAGAHNEQFF.